This TCR beta chain derives from a study of blood T cells in healthy people across ages (dated by TCRdb to the mid-2010s). Notes on the research overall: In model experiments, roughly one uniquely barcoded TCR beta cDNA molecule per two T cells was captured by template switching. Using the same blood draw, the study looked at two additional independent replicas of 1 million unique cDNA reads for two donors, one aged 18 to 30 and the other aged 80 or older. To avoid experimental bias, donors of different ages were spread randomly across the sequencing lanes. Four age groups were formed from the donors: young (average approximately 17 years), middle-aged (around 39), aged (roughly 56) and long-lived (82). The study measured age-related changes in TCR beta repertoire diversity using deep sequencing normalized with unique cDNA molecular identifiers. The paper as a whole reports these results and caveats: Since profiling was done on bulk unsorted PBMCs, naive and antigen-experienced compartments could not be conclusively compared. Compared with the aged group, the long-lived group had more naive CD4+ T cells, fewer expanded clones and increased TCR diversity, suggesting age selection. As age increased, observed TCR beta diversity per million T cells dropped in a roughly linear way, and a significant reduction was already evident by age roughly 36. Because the CMV infection status of the donors was unknown, age-related changes in expanded clonotypes may potentially have been confounded. Estimates of total diversity based on one million sequenced T cells were considered lower bounds and underestimates. Observed TCR beta diversity correlated strongly with the percentage of naive T cells measured by flow cytometry.

As concerns this clonotype: It has no known antigen specificity. No qualities accompany the bases; no much larger clone lies one base away.

The 35 to 40 donors, aged about 6 to 100 years, were systemically healthy Caucasian individuals from Russia. Approximately 10 milliliters of peripheral blood were collected from each donor into EDTA-treated Vacutainer tubes. Ficoll-Paque density-gradient centrifugation was used to isolate PBMCs, with at least 7 million per sample. Total RNA, at least 6 micrograms per sample, was extracted from PBMCs with Trizol reagent. The percentages of naive CD45RAhigh/CD27high T cells were determined by flow cytometry on a PBMC aliquot from every donor. The library came from 5' RACE. This sample was sequenced with an Illumina HiSeq 2500. A second PCR of about 7 to 12 cycles was run with a J-beta primer mix and a sample-barcoded 5' primer. Each TCR beta cDNA molecule received a unique molecular identifier from a template-switch 5' adaptor carrying 12 random nucleotides. Each sample yielded at least 2.5 million CDR3-containing paired-end reads. All of the RNA was converted into first-strand cDNA using the Mint cDNA synthesis kit, with a TRBC-specific oligonucleotide serving as the primer. Following uracil-DNA glycosylase treatment, a first 18-cycle PCR with universal primers M1SS and BC2_uni_R was performed on all cDNA. For the original study's pipeline: For normalization, 1 million high-quality reads, each with a distinct molecular identifier, were randomly selected from each sample. Instead of being binned into consensus sequences, reads with shared molecular identifiers were discarded. MiTCR, with a Q25 quality threshold and the strictest error-elimination algorithm, was used for CDR3 identification, clonotype clustering and error correction. A nonparametric unseen species model using Euler transformation provided a lower-bound estimate of total TCR beta diversity. Using fastp trimming at Q25 and MiXCR clonotype assembly, TCRdb reanalyzed the public sequencing data and kept in-frame beta chains. Merged by CDR3 protein, the rows form single entries marked with the most common genes and DNA. In this record, the V and J calls reflect TCRdb's handling and not the investigators' own analysis. The sample includes over 600,000 distinct CDR3 sequences, with 40% to 45% observed a single time. 30% of the sample rests with the top ten.

The sample consisted of blood. The sequence came from a man at least 80 years old in good health.

CDR3 region: CASSLHRVAGGRADTQYF. The DNA reads as follows: TGTGCCAGCAGCCTCCACCGGGTTGCGGGGGGTAGGGCGGATACGCAGTATTTT. This sequence uses TRBV4-2 and TRBJ2-3; 8 middle bases align to TRBD2. CDR1 LGHNA and CDR2 YNFKEQ were looked up in the germline V gene. Including cysteine and phenylalanine, the CDR3 has 18 amino acids. Only the CDR3 DNA stays, 54 bases, in frame from base 1. Unmatched junction bases come to 18, with V trimmed by 4 bases and J by 6 bases.